This T cell receptor (beta chain) is from a study of CD8+CD57+ T cells in acquired aplastic anemia. Patients included in sequencing had previously demonstrated CD8+CD57+ cell expansion by flow cytometry. The template for TCR beta VDJ and CDR3 sequence profiling was genomic DNA. TCRdb redid the calling of the reads with MiXCR, one entry per CDR3 protein. The data contain roughly 93,000 distinct CDR3 sequences, around 68% of them seen just once; the ten biggest clones take up approximately 60%. Germline CDR1 reads SEHNR; CDR2 reads FQNEAQ (reference sequence). This CDR3 is built from 13 residues. The germline V and J ends were trimmed by 3 bases and 0 bases, with 6 bases remaining between them. This clonotype was observed a handful of times.

The receptor's source is a human donor with aplastic anemia. This sequence joins TRBV7-9 and TRBJ2-7, with no clear D. The material sequenced was sorted CD4+, CD8+, or CD8+CD57+ T cells (not recorded which) from PBMCs. The CDR3 region has the DNA TGTGCCAGCAGCTTCCCCTTCTCCTACGAGCAGTACTTC. The encoded protein is CASSFPFSYEQYF.